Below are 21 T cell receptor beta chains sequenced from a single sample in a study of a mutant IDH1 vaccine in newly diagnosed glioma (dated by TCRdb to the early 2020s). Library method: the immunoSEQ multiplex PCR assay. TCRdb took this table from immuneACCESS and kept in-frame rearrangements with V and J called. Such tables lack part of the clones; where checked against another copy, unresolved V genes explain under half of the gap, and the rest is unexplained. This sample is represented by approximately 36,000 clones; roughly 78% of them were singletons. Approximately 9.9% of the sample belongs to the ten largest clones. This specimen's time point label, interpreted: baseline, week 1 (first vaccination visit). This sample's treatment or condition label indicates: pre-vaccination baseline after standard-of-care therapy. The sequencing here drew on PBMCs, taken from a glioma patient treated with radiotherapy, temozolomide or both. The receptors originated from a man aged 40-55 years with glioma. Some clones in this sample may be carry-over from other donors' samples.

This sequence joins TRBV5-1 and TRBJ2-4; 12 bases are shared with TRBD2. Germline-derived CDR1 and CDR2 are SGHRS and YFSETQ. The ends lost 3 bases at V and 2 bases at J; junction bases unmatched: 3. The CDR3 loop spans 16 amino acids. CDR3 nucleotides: TGCGCCAGCAGCTGGGGACTAGCGGGCACCAAAAACATTCAGTACTTC. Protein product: CASSWGLAGTKNIQYF.

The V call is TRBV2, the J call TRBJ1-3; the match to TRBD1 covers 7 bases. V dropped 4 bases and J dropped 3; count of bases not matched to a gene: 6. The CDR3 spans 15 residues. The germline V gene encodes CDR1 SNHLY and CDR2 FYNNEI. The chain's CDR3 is CASSVGTAVGNTIYF. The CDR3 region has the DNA TGTGCCAGCAGTGTCGGGACAGCAGTTGGAAACACCATATATTTT.

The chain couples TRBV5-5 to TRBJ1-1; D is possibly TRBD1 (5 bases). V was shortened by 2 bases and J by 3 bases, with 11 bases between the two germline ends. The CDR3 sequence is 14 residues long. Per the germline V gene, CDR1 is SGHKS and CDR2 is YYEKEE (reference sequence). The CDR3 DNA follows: TGTGCCAGCAGCTTAACGGGGGGTGACACTGAAGCTTTCTTT. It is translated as CASSLTGGDTEAFF.

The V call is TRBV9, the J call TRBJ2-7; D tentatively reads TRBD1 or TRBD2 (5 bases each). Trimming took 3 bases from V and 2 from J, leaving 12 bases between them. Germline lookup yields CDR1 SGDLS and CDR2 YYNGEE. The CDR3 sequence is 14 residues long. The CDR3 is CASSGDGKPYEQYF. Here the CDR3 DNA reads TGTGCCAGCAGCGGGGACGGGAAACCCTACGAGCAGTACTTC.

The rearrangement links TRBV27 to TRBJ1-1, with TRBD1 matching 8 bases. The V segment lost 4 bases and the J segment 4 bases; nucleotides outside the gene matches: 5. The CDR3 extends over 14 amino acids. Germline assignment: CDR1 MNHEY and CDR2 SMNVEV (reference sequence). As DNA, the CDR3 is TGTGCCAGCAGTTCTCAGGGGGCTGGCACTGAAGCTTTCTTT. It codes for CASSSQGAGTEAFF.

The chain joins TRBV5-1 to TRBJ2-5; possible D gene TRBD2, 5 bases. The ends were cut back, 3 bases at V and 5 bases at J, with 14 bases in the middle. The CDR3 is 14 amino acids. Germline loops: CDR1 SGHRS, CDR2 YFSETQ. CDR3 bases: TGCGCCAGCAGCTCAGAGGGTAGCCGGGAGACCCAGTACTTC. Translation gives CASSSEGSRETQYF. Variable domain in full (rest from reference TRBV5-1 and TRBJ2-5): KAGVTQTPRYLIKTRGQQVTLSCSPISGHRSVSWYQQTPGQGLQFLFEYFSETQRNKGNFPGRFSGRQFSNSRSEMNVSTLELGDSALYLCASSSEGSRETQYFGPGTRLLVL.

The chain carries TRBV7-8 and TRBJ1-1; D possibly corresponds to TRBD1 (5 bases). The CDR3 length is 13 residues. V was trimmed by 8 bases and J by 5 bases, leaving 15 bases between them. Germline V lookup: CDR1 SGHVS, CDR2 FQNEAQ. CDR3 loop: CASGAGGVTEAFF. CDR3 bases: TGTGCCAGCGGCGCTGGGGGGGTAACTGAAGCTTTCTTT.

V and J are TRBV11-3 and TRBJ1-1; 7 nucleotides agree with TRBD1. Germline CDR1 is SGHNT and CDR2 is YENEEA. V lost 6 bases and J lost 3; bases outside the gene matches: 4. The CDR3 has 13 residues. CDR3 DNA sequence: TGTGCCAGCAGTTCCAGGGGGTACACTGAAGCTTTCTTT. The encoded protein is CASSSRGYTEAFF.

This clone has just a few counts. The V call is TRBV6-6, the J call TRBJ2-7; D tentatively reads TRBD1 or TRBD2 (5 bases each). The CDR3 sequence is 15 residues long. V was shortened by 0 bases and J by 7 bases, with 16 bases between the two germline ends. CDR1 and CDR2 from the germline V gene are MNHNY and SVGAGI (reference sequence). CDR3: CASSYSAQGVVEQYF. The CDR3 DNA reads TGTGCCAGCAGTTACTCGGCGCAGGGAGTTGTAGAGCAGTACTTC.

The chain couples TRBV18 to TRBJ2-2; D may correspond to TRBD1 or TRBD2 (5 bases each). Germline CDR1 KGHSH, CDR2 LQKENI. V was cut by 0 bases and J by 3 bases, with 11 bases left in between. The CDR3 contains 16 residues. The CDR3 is CASSPPSGTDTGELFF. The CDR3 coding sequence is TGTGCCAGCTCACCACCATCCGGGACCGACACCGGGGAGCTGTTTTTT.

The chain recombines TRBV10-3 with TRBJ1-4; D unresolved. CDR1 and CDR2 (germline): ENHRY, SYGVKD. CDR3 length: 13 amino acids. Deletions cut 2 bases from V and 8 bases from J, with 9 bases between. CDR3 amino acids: CAISENVFEKLFF. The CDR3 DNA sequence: TGTGCCATCAGTGAGAATGTTTTCGAAAAACTGTTTTTT.

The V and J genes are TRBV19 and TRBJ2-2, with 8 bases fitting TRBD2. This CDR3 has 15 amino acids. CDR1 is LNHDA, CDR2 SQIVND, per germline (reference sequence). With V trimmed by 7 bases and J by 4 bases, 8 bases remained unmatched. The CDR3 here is CASILTGGGTGELFF. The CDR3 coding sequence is TGTGCCAGTATCCTCACCGGGGGGGGCACCGGGGAGCTGTTTTTT.

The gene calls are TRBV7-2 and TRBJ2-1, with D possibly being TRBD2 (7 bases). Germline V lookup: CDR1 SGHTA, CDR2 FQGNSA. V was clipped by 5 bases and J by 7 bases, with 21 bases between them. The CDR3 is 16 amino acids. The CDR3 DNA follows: TGTGCCAGCAGCCCAAATGGGGGGGCCGTTCGGAATGAGCAGTTCTTC. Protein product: CASSPNGGAVRNEQFF.

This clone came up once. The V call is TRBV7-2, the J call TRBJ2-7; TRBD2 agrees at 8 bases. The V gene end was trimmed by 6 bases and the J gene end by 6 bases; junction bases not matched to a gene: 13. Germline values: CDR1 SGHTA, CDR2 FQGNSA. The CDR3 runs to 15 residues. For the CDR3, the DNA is TGTGCCAGCAGGCAACCGGGACTAGTTAGTGGCGAGCAGTACTTC. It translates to CASRQPGLVSGEQYF.

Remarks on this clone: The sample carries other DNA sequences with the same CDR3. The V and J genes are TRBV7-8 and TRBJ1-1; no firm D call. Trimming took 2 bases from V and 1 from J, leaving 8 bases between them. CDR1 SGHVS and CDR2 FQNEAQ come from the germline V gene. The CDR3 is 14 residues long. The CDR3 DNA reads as TGTGCCAGCAGCTTAAGACATCCGAACACTGAAGCTTTCTTT. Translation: CASSLRHPNTEAFF. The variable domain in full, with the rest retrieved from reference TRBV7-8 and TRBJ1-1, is GAGVSQSPRYKVAKRGQDVALRCDPISGHVSLFWYQQALGQGPEFLTYFQNEAQLDKSGLPSDRFFAERPEGSVSTLKIQRTQQEDSAVYLCASSLRHPNTEAFFGQGTRLTVV.

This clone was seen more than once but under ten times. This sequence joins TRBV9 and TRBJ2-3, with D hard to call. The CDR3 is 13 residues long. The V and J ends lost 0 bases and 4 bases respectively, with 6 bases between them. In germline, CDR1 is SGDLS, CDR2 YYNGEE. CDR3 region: CASSVAVADTQYF. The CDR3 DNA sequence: TGTGCCAGCAGCGTAGCTGTCGCAGATACGCAGTATTTT.

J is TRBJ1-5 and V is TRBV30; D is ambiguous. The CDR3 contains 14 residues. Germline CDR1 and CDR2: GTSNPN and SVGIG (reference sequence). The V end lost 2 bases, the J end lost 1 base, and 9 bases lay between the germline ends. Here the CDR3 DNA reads TGTGCCTGGAGTTACAGTATAAGCAATCAGCCCCAGCATTTT. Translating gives CAWSYSISNQPQHF. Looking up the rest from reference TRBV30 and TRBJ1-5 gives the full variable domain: SQTIHQWPATLVQPVGSPLSLECTVEGTSNPNLYWYRQAAGRGLQLLFYSVGIGQISSEVPQNLSASRPQDRQFILSSKKLLLSDSGFYLCAWSYSISNQPQHFGDGTRLSIL.

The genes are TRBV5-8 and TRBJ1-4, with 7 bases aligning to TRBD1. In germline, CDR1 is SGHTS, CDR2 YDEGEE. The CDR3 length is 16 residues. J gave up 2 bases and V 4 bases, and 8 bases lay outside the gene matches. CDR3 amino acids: CASSVDRVLTNEKLFF. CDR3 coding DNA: TGTGCCAGCAGCGTCGACAGGGTATTGACTAATGAAAAACTGTTTTTT.

CDR3: CASSRSREGGEKLFF. Here the CDR3 DNA reads TGTGCCAGCAGCCGATCCAGGGAGGGGGGGGAAAAACTGTTTTTT. This rearrangement joins TRBV7-2 to TRBJ1-4; tentatively, D is TRBD1 (6 bases). Trimming pared 5 bases from V and 8 bases from J, leaving 18 bases between. The length of the CDR3 is 15 residues. CDR1 is SGHTA and CDR2 is FQGNSA in the germline V gene.

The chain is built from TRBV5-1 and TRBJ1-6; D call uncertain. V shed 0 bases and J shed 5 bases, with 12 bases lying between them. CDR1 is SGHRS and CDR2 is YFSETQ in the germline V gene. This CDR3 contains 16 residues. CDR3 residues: CASSLAWQVHNSPLHF. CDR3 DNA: TGCGCCAGCAGCTTGGCCTGGCAGGTTCATAATTCACCCCTCCACTTT.

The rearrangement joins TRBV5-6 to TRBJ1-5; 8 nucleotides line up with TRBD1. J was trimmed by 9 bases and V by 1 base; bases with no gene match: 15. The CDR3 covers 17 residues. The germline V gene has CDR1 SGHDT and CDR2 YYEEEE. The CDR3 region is CASSLYVWTGHPMPQHF. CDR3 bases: TGTGCCAGCAGCTTGTATGTCTGGACAGGGCACCCGATGCCCCAGCATTTT.